This T cell receptor beta chain was sequenced in a study of CD8 T cells in ankylosing spondylitis. Study-level findings and limits: Prior work had noted some motif variants in reactive arthritis blood and synovial fluid.

The junction had 9 bases not matched to a gene; V was cut back by 1 base and J by 1 base. There are 18 residues in the CDR3. CDR1 is SGHAT, CDR2 FQDESV, per germline (reference sequence). This clonotype was observed many times. Its antigen is not identified. MiXCR, run by TCRdb on the 5' RACE reads, gives a single entry per CDR3 protein. The data show 250,000 or so distinct CDR3 sequences, approximately 24% seen once. The chain recombines TRBV11-1 with TRBJ1-1; the match to TRBD1 covers 10 bases. The clonotype originates from a male donor with ankylosing spondylitis or in good health (not recorded which). Sequenced input: blood, either unsorted or a sorted T cell fraction (not recorded which). CDR3 nucleotides: TGTGCCAGCAGCTTAGACCCGCGGGGACAGGGGAAGAACACTGAAGCTTTCTTT. Translation gives CASSLDPRGQGKNTEAFF.